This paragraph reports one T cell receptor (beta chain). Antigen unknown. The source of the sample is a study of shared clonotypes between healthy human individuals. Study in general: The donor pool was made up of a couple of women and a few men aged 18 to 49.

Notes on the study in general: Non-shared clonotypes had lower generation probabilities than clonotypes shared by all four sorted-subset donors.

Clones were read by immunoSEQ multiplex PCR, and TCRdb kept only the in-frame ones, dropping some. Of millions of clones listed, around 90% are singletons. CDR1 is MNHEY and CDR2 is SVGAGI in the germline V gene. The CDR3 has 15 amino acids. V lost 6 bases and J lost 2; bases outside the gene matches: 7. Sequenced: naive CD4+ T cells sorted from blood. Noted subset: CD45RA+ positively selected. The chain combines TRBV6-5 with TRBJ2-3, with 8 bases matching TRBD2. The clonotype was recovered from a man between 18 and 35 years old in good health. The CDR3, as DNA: TGTGCCAGCAGCCCTACTAGCGGAGACACAGATACGCAGTATTTT. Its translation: CASSPTSGDTDTQYF.